The rows below give T cell receptor beta chains drawn from one sample of a study of CD8 T cells in ankylosing spondylitis. TCRdb re-derived calls from the 5' RACE reads in MiXCR, one entry per CDR3 protein. Of under 400,000 distinct CDR3 sequences in the sample, around a tenth were seen once. The material sequenced was blood, either unsorted or a sorted T cell fraction (not recorded which). Receptors originate from a female donor with ankylosing spondylitis or in good health (not recorded which). Both conserved end residues are part of each CDR3. Fields, in order: J gene, D gene, clone size, V gene, CDR3 DNA, CDR3 protein. A D gene is named only where the DNA matches it firmly. Where a row states a size, it is once, few, many or the class of an expanded clone; other rows omit it.

TRBJ2-7 | NA | NA | TRBV27 | TGTGCCAGCAAAGGGACGGGTCTTTCCGAGCAGTACTTC | CASKGTGLSEQYF
TRBJ2-1 | NA | many | TRBV12-3/TRBV12-4 | TGTGCCAGCATCGGGGGGCGGAGCTCCTACAATGAGCAGTTCTTC | CASIGGRSSYNEQFF
TRBJ2-3 | NA | many | TRBV5-4 | TGTGCCAGCAGCTTGTCCCAGGGAGGCGCAGATACGCAGTATTTT | CASSLSQGGADTQYF
TRBJ2-1 | TRBD1 | many | TRBV6-2/TRBV6-3 | TGTGCCAGCAGACCCTATCCCGGGACAGGAGCATACAATGAGCAGTTCTTC | CASRPYPGTGAYNEQFF
TRBJ2-1 | TRBD2 | NA | TRBV7-9 | TGTGCCAGCAAACTAGCGGGAGGGTACAATGAGCAGTTCTTC | CASKLAGGYNEQFF
TRBJ2-3 | NA | NA | TRBV15 | TGTGCCACCAGCAGAGATAGGGTCGAGGATACGCAGTATTTT | CATSRDRVEDTQYF
TRBJ2-1 | NA | many | TRBV6-2/TRBV6-3 | TGTGCCAGCAGTTACCTGCCAGGCTCCTACAATGAGCAGTTCTTC | CASSYLPGSYNEQFF
TRBJ2-7 | NA | many | TRBV2 | TGTGCCAGCAGCCCCCGGGACTCAGTCTTCTACGAGCAGTACTTC | CASSPRDSVFYEQYF
TRBJ2-1 | NA | many | TRBV5-1 | TGCGCCAGCAGCTTGCCTCAGGGGCATGAGCAGTTCTTC | CASSLPQGHEQFF
TRBJ2-5 | TRBD1 | many | TRBV12-3/TRBV12-4 | TGTGCCAGCACCCTGGGACAGATTCAAGAGACCCAGTACTTC | CASTLGQIQETQYF
TRBJ1-5 | NA | NA | TRBV28 | TGTGCCAGCAGATTTAACAGGGACCCCGGTCAGCCCCAGCATTTT | CASRFNRDPGQPQHF
TRBJ2-1 | NA | few | TRBV2 | TGTGCCAGCAGCCCCGGGGGAGCGGGCCTCTACAATGAGCAGTTCTTC | CASSPGGAGLYNEQFF
TRBJ2-5 | NA | few | TRBV12-3/TRBV12-4 | TGTGCCAGCAGTTCGGGGCTAGGGACCCAGTACTTC | CASSSGLGTQYF
TRBJ2-7 | TRBD2 | few | TRBV7-9 | TGTGCCAGCAGCTCCCCTTCTAGCGGGGGCCGGTACGAGCAGTACTTC | CASSSPSSGGRYEQYF
TRBJ1-1 | NA | many | TRBV27 | TGTGCCAGCAGTTTATCGGGTTTACGTGAAGCTTTCTTT | CASSLSGLREAFF
TRBJ2-1 | TRBD2 | many | TRBV20-1 | TGCAGTGCGGGAGGGATCGTCAATGAGCAGTTCTTC | CSAGGIVNEQFF
TRBJ2-3 | NA | NA | TRBV20-1 | TGCTGTGCTAGTCTCCGAGTTTCGAACTCACCCACAGATACGCAGTATTTT | CCASLRVSNSPTDTQYF
TRBJ2-1 | NA | many | TRBV20-1 | TGCAGTTCGGTCCCTTTGCACAATGAGCAGTTCTTC | CSSVPLHNEQFF
TRBJ2-1 | NA | NA | TRBV11-2 | TGTGCCAGCAGGGGGACTTCCCTATACAATGAGCAGTTCTTC | CASRGTSLYNEQFF
TRBJ2-1 | TRBD2 | many | TRBV20-1 | TGCAGTGCTAGAGATCTTGCGGGGGGGCATGAGCAGTTCTTC | CSARDLAGGHEQFF
TRBJ1-1 | NA | many | TRBV7-2 | TGTGCCAGCAGCTTAGGTGGGGGGGTTGGGGCTGAAGCTTTCTTT | CASSLGGGVGAEAFF
TRBJ2-3 | NA | NA | TRBV12-3/TRBV12-4 | TGTGCCAGCAGTTTTGTTCGGCAATATGACGTGAAGGACAATACGCAGTATTTT | CASSFVRQYDVKDNTQYF
TRBJ2-7 | TRBD1 | many | TRBV4-3 | TGCGCCAGCAGCCAATCCGGGACAGGGGCAGGGGAGCAGTACTTC | CASSQSGTGAGEQYF
TRBJ1-2 | NA | many | TRBV5-1 | TGCGCCAGCAGCTCCCGGGCAGGGCAGGACTATGGCTACACCTTC | CASSSRAGQDYGYTF
TRBJ2-2 | TRBD1 | few | TRBV28 | TGTGCCAGCAGTTTTGTCAGGGGGAGAACCGGGGAGCTGTTTTTT | CASSFVRGRTGELFF
TRBJ2-5 | NA | many | TRBV7-7 | TGTGCTAGCAGCTTACTCGGAATGGCGGGAGAGACCCAGTACTTC | CASSLLGMAGETQYF
TRBJ2-3 | NA | few | TRBV5-6 | TGTGCCAGCGCCCCCGGGCCCCGCACAGATACGCAGTATTTT | CASAPGPRTDTQYF
TRBJ2-3 | TRBD1 | few | TRBV10-3 | TGTGCCATCAGTGAGTTAACAGGGGTAGGTCGTGGCACAGATACGCAGTATTTT | CAISELTGVGRGTDTQYF
TRBJ2-1 | TRBD2 | few | TRBV20-1 | TGCAGTGCCCTCGACCCAGCGGGAGTCAATGAGCAGTTCTTC | CSALDPAGVNEQFF
TRBJ2-3 | NA | few | TRBV20-1 | TGCTCCCTCCCCCGGGGTAGTAGCACAGATACGCAGTATTTT | CSLPRGSSTDTQYF
TRBJ2-3 | TRBD2 | many | TRBV20-1 | TGCAGTGCTAGTTCTCCTGGACTAGCGGGGGCCACAGATACGCAGTATTTT | CSASSPGLAGATDTQYF
TRBJ2-5 | TRBD2 | many | TRBV5-4 | TGTGCCAGCAGCACGTCCGGGACTAGCGGGCCTCAAGAGACCCAGTACTTC | CASSTSGTSGPQETQYF
TRBJ2-3 | NA | NA | TRBV4-2 | TGTGCCAGCAGCCAAGGGGGGACATTAATCACAGATACGCAGTATTTT | CASSQGGTLITDTQYF
TRBJ2-1 | TRBD2 | NA | TRBV9 | TGTGCCATCACCGGGGGGACTAGCTCCTACAATGAGCAGTTCTTC | CAITGGTSSYNEQFF
TRBJ2-7 | TRBD2 | many | TRBV6-1 | TGTGCCAGCAGACTCGGGGGGTACGAGCAGTACTTC | CASRLGGYEQYF
TRBJ2-7 | TRBD1 | many | TRBV10-3 | TGTGCCATCAGAACAGGGGGCAGCTACGAGCAGTACTTC | CAIRTGGSYEQYF
TRBJ2-2 | NA | NA | TRBV15 | TGTGCCACCAGCAGAGATGGGCTAGCAGGCACCGGGGAGCTGTTTTTT | CATSRDGLAGTGELFF
TRBJ2-1 | TRBD1 | many | TRBV5-1 | TGCGCCAGCAGTCAGGGACAGGGACCACACAATGAGCAGTTCTTC | CASSQGQGPHNEQFF
TRBJ2-1 | TRBD2 | many | TRBV20-1 | TGCAGTGCGAGACTAGCGAACTACTACAATGAGCAGTTCTTC | CSARLANYYNEQFF
TRBJ2-2 | NA | many | TRBV12-3/TRBV12-4 | TGTGCCAGCACCTCCGGTGGGGGTGGAGTTCCCGGGGAGCTGTTTTTT | CASTSGGGGVPGELFF
TRBJ2-3 | NA | few | TRBV5-1 | TGCGCCAGCAGCCTCAACACTGCCAGGGGCACAGATACGCAGTATTTT | CASSLNTARGTDTQYF
TRBJ1-3 | NA | many | TRBV5-1 | TGCGCCAGCAGCTTGTCGTCGACAGTGAGCTCTGGAAACACCATATATTTT | CASSLSSTVSSGNTIYF
TRBJ1-1 | NA | few | TRBV6-2/TRBV6-3 | TGTGCCAGCAGTTACTACTTTGGGGTAATGAACACTGAAGCTTTCTTT | CASSYYFGVMNTEAFF
TRBJ2-7 | TRBD1 | NA | TRBV3-1 | TGTGCCAGCAGCCAAGAACGGGGACAGGGCCGCCAGTACGAGCAGTACTTC | CASSQERGQGRQYEQYF
TRBJ1-2 | NA | few | TRBV11-2 | TGTGCCAGCAGCCTCGTATTAGGGGCGACTAACTATGGCTACACCTTC | CASSLVLGATNYGYTF
TRBJ1-3 | NA | many | TRBV12-3/TRBV12-4 | TGTGCCAGCAGTTGGAAAGGGGTCGGAAACACCATATATTTT | CASSWKGVGNTIYF
TRBJ1-6 | TRBD1 | NA | TRBV5-1 | TGCGCCAGCAGCTCCTGGACAGGGGTGAATTCACCCCTCCACTTT | CASSSWTGVNSPLHF
TRBJ2-3 | NA | many | TRBV5-1 | TGCGCCAGCAGCTTCCATGCCGCGGGCACAGATACGCAGTATTTT | CASSFHAAGTDTQYF
TRBJ1-2 | TRBD1 | few | TRBV7-9 | TGTGCCAGCAGCCCCCAGGGGGCAGATGGCTACACCTTC | CASSPQGADGYTF
TRBJ2-1 | TRBD1 | many | TRBV12-3/TRBV12-4 | TGTGCCAGCAGTCATGCGTGGGACAGGGGAAGTTTTGAGCAGTTCTTC | CASSHAWDRGSFEQFF
TRBJ2-3 | TRBD1 | NA | TRBV24-1 | TGTGCCACCAGTGATTCCGGGACAGGGGTGGTCGGGACAGATACGCAGTATTTT | CATSDSGTGVVGTDTQYF